This entry features one TCR beta chain sequence. The germline and genes are mouse ones. The CDR3 end falls 1 residue outside the read, so it is completed with the germline J gene. Time point meaning: mouse harvest day 14 after allogeneic transplant. Tail vein injection delivered 10^7 T-cell-depleted bone marrow cells and 10^6 splenic CD5+ T cells. The entry originates in a study of tissue T cells after allogeneic stem cell transplantation. The CDR3 contains 14 residues. The V end was cut by 2 bases, the J end by 0 bases, with 6 bases between. Germline V gene lookup returns CDR1 KGHPV and CDR2 FQNQEV (reference sequence). Libraries were prepared by immunoSEQ multiplex PCR; TCRdb keeps only in-frame clonotypes and omits some of them. The table records about 5,200 clones, around a third of them present only once.

The receptor comes from a female BALB/c mouse given C57BL/6 T cells with graft-versus-host disease after an allogeneic hematopoietic cell transplant. The sample taken for sequencing was skin. The chain joins TRBV26 to TRBJ2-4; D not certain. The CDR3 region is CASSLAGSQNTLYF. CDR3 bases read: TGTGCCAGCAGTCTGGCAGGTAGTCAAAACACCTTGTAC.